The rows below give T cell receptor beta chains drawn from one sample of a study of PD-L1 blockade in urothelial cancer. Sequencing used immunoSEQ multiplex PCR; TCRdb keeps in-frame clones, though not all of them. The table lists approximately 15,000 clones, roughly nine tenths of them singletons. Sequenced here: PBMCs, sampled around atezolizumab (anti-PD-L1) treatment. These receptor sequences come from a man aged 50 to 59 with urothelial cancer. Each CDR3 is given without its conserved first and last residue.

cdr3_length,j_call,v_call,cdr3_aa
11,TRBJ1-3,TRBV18,ASSPDRSGTIY
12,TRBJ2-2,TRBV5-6,ASSLDFSTGELF
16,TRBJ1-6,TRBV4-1,ASSQAGRSSSYNSPLH
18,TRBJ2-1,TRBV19,ASSTPGTRSLLSSYNEQF
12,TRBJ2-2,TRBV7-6,ASSSREGSGELF
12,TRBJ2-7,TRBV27,ASKIRGSTYEQY
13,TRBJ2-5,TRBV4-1,ASSQGWGGGETQY
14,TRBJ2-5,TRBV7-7,ASSLGLAGSGETQY
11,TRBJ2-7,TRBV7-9,ASSFMSSYEQY
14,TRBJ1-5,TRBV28,ASSQAGRDSNQPQH
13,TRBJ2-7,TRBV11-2,ASSLGLAGTYEQY
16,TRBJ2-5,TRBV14,ASSQDFGKGASGETQY
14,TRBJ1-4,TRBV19,ASSAGQIATNEKLF
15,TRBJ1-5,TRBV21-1,ASSKWDPTGYWQPQH
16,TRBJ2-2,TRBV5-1,ASSVTSGGAVNTGELF
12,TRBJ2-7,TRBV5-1,ASSFHTQHNEQY
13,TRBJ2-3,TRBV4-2,ASSPQGDYTDTQY
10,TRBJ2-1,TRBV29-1,SVPPSGRDQF
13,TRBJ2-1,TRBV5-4,ASSHSLGTKDEQF
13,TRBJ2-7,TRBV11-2,ASTPLAGSFYEQY
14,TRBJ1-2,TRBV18,ASSRDRVRSNYGYT
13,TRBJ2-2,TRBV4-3,ASSQDFPGTGELF
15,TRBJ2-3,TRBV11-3,ASSSQGRSSSTDTQY
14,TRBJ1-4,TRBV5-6,ASSRTGVATNEKLF
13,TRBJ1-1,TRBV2,ASSEASALNTEAF
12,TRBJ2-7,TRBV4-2,ASSVRQDTYEQY
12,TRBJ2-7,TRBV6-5,ASSYRQGYNEQY
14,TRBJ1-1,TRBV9,ASSVVSGRGNTEAF
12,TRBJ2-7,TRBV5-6,ASNSGGRGHEQY
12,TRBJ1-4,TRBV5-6,ASSLEKSGEKLF
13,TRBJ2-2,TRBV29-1,SAVTSGANTGELF
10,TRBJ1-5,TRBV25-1,AAGGNNQPQH
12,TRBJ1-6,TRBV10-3,AISAASFNSPLH
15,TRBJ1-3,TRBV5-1,ASSLGEGGFSGNTIY
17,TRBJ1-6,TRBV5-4,ASSSPSQGVSKWNSPLH
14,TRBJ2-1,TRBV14,ASSQLAGGWGDEQF
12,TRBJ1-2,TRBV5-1,ASSSGTANYGYT
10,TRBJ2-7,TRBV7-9,ASSLTGYEQY
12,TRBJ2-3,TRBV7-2,ASSSHGQGRTQY
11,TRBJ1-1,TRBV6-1,ASSERENTEAF
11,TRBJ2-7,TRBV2,ASRTSGGGEQY
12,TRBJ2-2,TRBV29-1,SVVGLTNTGELF
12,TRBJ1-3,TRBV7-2,ASGGLRSGNTIY
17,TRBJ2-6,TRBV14,ASSQPQGRGVSGANVLT
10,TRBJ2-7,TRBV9,ASSDPPGEQY
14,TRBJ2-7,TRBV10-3,AISESSVAVSYEQY